These 6 T cell receptor beta chains came from one sample sequenced in a study of patients and donors after allogeneic stem cell transplantation. TCRdb ran MiXCR on the RT-PCR reads and lists one entry per CDR3 protein. The sample consists of 20,000 or so distinct CDR3 sequences, around 30% of them appearing once. Sequencing was carried out using blood, either unsorted or a sorted T cell fraction (not recorded which). These TCRs come from a human donor who was either an allogeneic HSCT recipient or a stem cell or donor lymphocyte infusion donor (not recorded which). It is not recorded whose cells these are; they may come from a transplant donor.

V and J are TRBV5-5 and TRBJ2-5; TRBD2 matches 7 bases. The CDR3 runs to 14 residues. Germline V gene sequence: CDR1 SGHKS, CDR2 YYEKEE (reference sequence). J gave up 5 bases and V 1 base, and 5 bases lay outside the gene matches. Written as DNA, the CDR3 is TGTGCCAGCAGCTTGTTGGGAGGGAAGGAGACCCAGTACTTC. It yields the protein CASSLLGGKETQYF.

The table lists this clonotype with a few counts. DNA for the CDR3: TGTGCCAGCAGTTCCACAGGGAATCGCCCCTACGAGCAGTACGTC. Residues: CASSSTGNRPYEQYV. The chain is built from TRBV28 and TRBJ2-7; maybe TRBD1 (6 bases). V lost 4 bases to trimming and J lost 2 bases, with 15 bases between them. This CDR3 is built from 15 residues. Germline CDR1 reads MDHEN; CDR2 reads SYDVKM.

The rearrangement links TRBV27 to TRBJ1-6; D gene unclear. Germline loops: CDR1 MNHEY, CDR2 SMNVEV (reference sequence). The CDR3 extends over 16 amino acids. Trimming cost V 5 bases and J 8 bases, with 19 bases left between them. The CDR3 loop reads CASSRAGSPEDSPLHF. CDR3 DNA: TGTGCCAGCAGTCGTGCGGGCAGCCCAGAAGATTCACCCCTCCACTTT.

The CDR3 loop reads CASSLETGVSEAFF. The CDR3 nucleotides read TGTGCCAGCAGCTTAGAGACAGGGGTCTCTGAAGCTTTCTTT. V is TRBV7-2 and J is TRBJ1-1, with TRBD1 matching over 8 bases. The germline gives CDR1 SGHTA, CDR2 FQGNSA. Losses at the gene ends were 1 base for V and 6 bases for J; bases not matched to a gene: 4. This CDR3 spans 14 amino acids.

This clonotype was seen only a few times. The genes are TRBV11-3 and TRBJ2-2; 9 bases match TRBD1. CDR3 length: 16 residues. V trimming: 2 bases; J trimming: 4 bases; junction bases outside the gene matches: 5. Germline CDR1 and CDR2: SGHNT and YENEEA. The CDR3 spells CASSLLGQGVTGELFF. As DNA, the CDR3 is TGTGCCAGCAGCTTACTGGGACAGGGAGTCACCGGGGAGCTGTTTTTT.

V usage is TRBV12-3 or TRBV12-4 and J usage is TRBJ2-1; tentative D call: TRBD2 (7 bases). V was clipped by 0 bases and J by 8 bases, with 20 bases between them. The CDR3 length is 17 residues. In DNA form, the CDR3 reads TGTGCCAGCAGTTTAGCCCTCTCAAGGGGGGGCATCGATGAGCAGTTCTTC. It translates to CASSLALSRGGIDEQFF.